One sample yielded the 16 T cell receptor beta chains listed below, sequenced in a study of human T cells and chemical hapten exposure (dated by TCRdb to 2020 to 2023). Taken with the paper, the label for time point translates to: patch test 3, about 24 weeks after DPC sensitization. What the treatment or condition label conveys for this sample: therapeutic diphenylcyclopropenone sensitization with weekly scalp DPC. Libraries were prepared through RACE. Sequencing was performed on a NextSeq 500. TCRdb reran the public reads through fastp at Q25 and MiXCR, keeping productive beta chains. Duplicate CDR3 protein sequences are folded into a single record with the most common DNA and genes. The sample profile shows some 170,000 distinct CDR3 sequences; 28% of them were found once. Around 1.9% of the sample is held by the ten biggest clonotypes. The source was whole blood, collected in connection with sensitization to the hapten diphenylcyclopropenone (DPC). The source of these receptors is a woman between 18 and 30 years old with alopecia areata. Some clones in this sample may be carry-over from other donors' samples.

The table lists this clonotype with a few counts. The rearrangement uses TRBV7-2 and TRBJ1-1; the D gene is possibly TRBD1 (5 bases). From germline, CDR1 is SGHTA and CDR2 FQGNSA. This CDR3 has 14 amino acids. Trimming took 3 bases from V and 0 from J, leaving 8 bases between them. This CDR3 is CASSFDRMNTEAFF. In DNA form, the CDR3 reads TGTGCCAGCAGCTTTGACAGAATGAACACTGAAGCTTTCTTT.

The CDR3 bases are TGTGCCAGCAGTGAAGGGCTGGGAAGCTCCTACAATGAGCAGTTCTTC. The encoded protein is CASSEGLGSSYNEQFF. This rearrangement joins TRBV2 to TRBJ2-1; the D is unclear. Trimming left V 1 base short and J 0 bases short, with 10 bases between. Per germline, CDR1 SNHLY and CDR2 FYNNEI. The CDR3 totals 16 residues.

This clonotype has a handful of counts. The rearrangement joins TRBV4-1 to TRBJ1-5; tentatively, D is TRBD1 (5 bases). V was clipped by 1 base and J by 6 bases, with 19 bases between them. Looked up from germline, CDR1 is MGHRA and CDR2 is YSYEKL. The CDR3 is 17 residues long. CDR3 coding DNA: TGCGCCAGCAGCCAAGTGGGGGGAAGGGGCTTGGTTCAGCCCCAGCATTTT. The encoded protein is CASSQVGGRGLVQPQHF.

This clonotype was found a few times. The chain carries TRBV7-2 and TRBJ2-3; D is perhaps TRBD2 (7 bases). This CDR3 is built from 16 residues. V dropped 3 bases and J dropped 2 bases, with 15 bases sitting between them. Germline V CDR1 and CDR2: SGHTA, FQGNSA. The CDR3 DNA reads TGTGCCAGCAGCTTTCGTGGGGGGGCCAACACAGATACGCAGTATTTT. It is translated as CASSFRGGANTDTQYF.

The genes are TRBV6-5 and TRBJ1-6; D unresolved. The CDR3 runs 14 residues. Germline V CDR1 and CDR2: MNHEY, SVGAGI. The V gene lost 7 bases and the J gene lost 4 bases, with 11 bases spanning the gap. DNA for the CDR3: TGTGCCAGCACCTTGACACGGTATAATTCACCCCTCCACTTT. Translated: CASTLTRYNSPLHF.

This chain connects TRBV29-1 to TRBJ2-3; 7 nucleotides align to TRBD2. Unmatched junction bases numbered 8, after V lost 6 bases and J lost 2 bases. The CDR3 runs to 14 residues. Germline-derived CDR1 and CDR2 are SQVTM and ANQGSEA. The CDR3 here is CSVAGQVDTDTQYF. CDR3 nucleotides: TGCAGCGTAGCGGGGCAGGTGGACACAGATACGCAGTATTTT.

The rearrangement uses TRBV20-1 and TRBJ2-7, with 8 bases fitting TRBD1. V lost 7 bases, J lost 3 bases, and 11 bases stayed unmatched. CDR3 length: 14 residues. Per germline, CDR1 DFQATT and CDR2 SNEGSKA (reference sequence). The CDR3 loop is CSGGDRTLNYEQYF. In DNA form, the CDR3 reads TGCAGTGGAGGGGACAGGACCCTGAACTACGAGCAGTACTTC.

The J gene is TRBJ2-4, the V gene TRBV14; maybe TRBD1 (5 bases). The CDR3 is 18 residues long. V was cut by 2 bases and J by 0 bases, with 17 bases left in between. CDR1 SGHDN and CDR2 FVKESK come from the germline V gene. CDR3 in amino acids: CASSQSPRAGIAKNIQYF. DNA for the CDR3: TGTGCCAGCAGCCAAAGTCCCAGGGCAGGGATAGCCAAAAACATTCAGTACTTC.

Ten or more counts support this clonotype. The chain recombines TRBV4-1 with TRBJ2-7, with D perhaps being TRBD1 or TRBD2 (5 bases each). Germline CDR1 and CDR2: MGHRA and YSYEKL. The CDR3 runs 13 residues. V was cut by 0 bases and J by 4 bases, with 7 bases left in between. In DNA, the CDR3 is TGCGCCAGCAGCCAAGAGGGGGAGTACGAGCAGTACTTC. It specifies CASSQEGEYEQYF.

This clonotype was seen only a few times. The genes are TRBV4-3 and TRBJ1-6; no reliable D call. The germline V gene has CDR1 LGHNA and CDR2 YSLEER. Trimming took off 0 bases at V and 4 bases at J, with 13 bases between the two ends. This CDR3 region has 17 residues. In DNA, the CDR3 is TGCGCCAGCAGCCAAGATAAAGGGTTTCCTTATAATTCACCCCTCCACTTT. This encodes CASSQDKGFPYNSPLHF.

V usage is TRBV21-1 and J usage is TRBJ2-7. TRBV21-1 has pseudogene status. The length of the CDR3 is 12 residues. CDR3 in amino acids: CASSKACYEQYF. DNA for the CDR3: TGTGCCAGCAGCAAAGCCTGCTACGAGCAGTACTTC.

In this sample, this clonotype turned up many times. The chain couples TRBV29-1 to TRBJ1-1, with 7 bases that match TRBD1. Germline CDR1 and CDR2: SQVTM and ANQGSEA. The J segment lost 4 bases and the V segment lost 6 bases, leaving 17 bases of the junction unmatched. This CDR3 is 16 amino acids long. The CDR3 nucleotides read TGCAGCGTCCTAATGAGACGACAGGGTGGTTCCACTGAAGCTTTCTTT. Protein sequence: CSVLMRRQGGSTEAFF.

This clonotype occurred a few times. The chain employs TRBV20-1 and TRBJ1-6; TRBD1 agrees at 12 bases. The J segment lost 7 bases and the V segment lost 6 bases, leaving 10 bases of the junction unmatched. The length of the CDR3 is 16 residues. The V gene's germline CDR1 is DFQATT and CDR2 SNEGSKA (reference sequence). The chain's CDR3 is CSAPTLGTGGNSPLHF. The CDR3 DNA reads TGCAGTGCCCCCACCCTCGGGACAGGGGGCAATTCACCCCTCCACTTT.

This clonotype was counted a few times. This rearrangement joins TRBV7-2 to TRBJ1-6; no firm D call. The CDR3 is made up of 14 amino acids. Germline V lookup: CDR1 SGHTA, CDR2 FQGNSA. V was pared by 6 bases and J by 7 bases, with 13 bases between. The CDR3 DNA sequence: TGTGCCAGCAGGAGAGGGCAGGAAAATTCACCCCTCCACTTT. Translated: CASRRGQENSPLHF.

The J gene is TRBJ1-2, the V gene TRBV20-1, with 9 nucleotides matching TRBD1. The length of the CDR3 is 16 residues. Germline V CDR1 and CDR2: DFQATT, SNEGSKA (reference sequence). After removal of 1 base from V and 2 bases from J, the junction contained 8 bases not matched to a gene. CDR3: CSARADRGESNYGYTF. The CDR3 DNA follows: TGCAGTGCTAGAGCGGACAGGGGCGAATCCAACTATGGCTACACCTTC.

V and J are TRBV12-3 or TRBV12-4 and TRBJ2-3; D not resolved. The CDR3 spans 13 residues. Trimming stripped 5 bases from V and 5 bases from J, with 11 bases between. CDR3: CASSTDRGDTQYF. The CDR3 DNA reads TGTGCCAGCAGTACGGACCGCGGAGATACGCAGTATTTT.